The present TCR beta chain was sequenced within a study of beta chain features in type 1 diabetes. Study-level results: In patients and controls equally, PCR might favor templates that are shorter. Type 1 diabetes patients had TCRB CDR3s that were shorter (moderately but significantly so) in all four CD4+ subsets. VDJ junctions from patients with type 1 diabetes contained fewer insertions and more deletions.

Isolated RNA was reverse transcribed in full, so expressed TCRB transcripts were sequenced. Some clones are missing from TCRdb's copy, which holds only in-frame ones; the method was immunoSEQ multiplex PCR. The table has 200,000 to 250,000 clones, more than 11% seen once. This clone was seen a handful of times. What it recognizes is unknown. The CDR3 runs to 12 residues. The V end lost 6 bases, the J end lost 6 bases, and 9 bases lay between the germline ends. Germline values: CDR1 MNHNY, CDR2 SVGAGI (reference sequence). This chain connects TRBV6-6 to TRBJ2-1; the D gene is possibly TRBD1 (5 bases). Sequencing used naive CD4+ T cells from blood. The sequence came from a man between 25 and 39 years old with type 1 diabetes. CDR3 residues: CASSVQGNEQFF. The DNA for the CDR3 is TGTGCCAGCAGCGTTCAGGGCAATGAGCAGTTCTTC.